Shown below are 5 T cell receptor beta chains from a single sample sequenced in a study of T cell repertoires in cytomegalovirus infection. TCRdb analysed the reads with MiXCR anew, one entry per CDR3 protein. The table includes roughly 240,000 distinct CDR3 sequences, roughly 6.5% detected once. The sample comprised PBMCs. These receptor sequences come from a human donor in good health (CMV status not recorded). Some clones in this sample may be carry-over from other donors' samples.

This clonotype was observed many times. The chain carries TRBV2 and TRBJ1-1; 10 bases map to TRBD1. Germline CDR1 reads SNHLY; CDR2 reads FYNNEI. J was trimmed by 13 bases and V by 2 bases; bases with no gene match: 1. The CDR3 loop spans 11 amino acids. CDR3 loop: CASSEWTGGFF. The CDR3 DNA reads TGTGCCAGCAGTGAATGGACAGGGGGTTTCTTT.

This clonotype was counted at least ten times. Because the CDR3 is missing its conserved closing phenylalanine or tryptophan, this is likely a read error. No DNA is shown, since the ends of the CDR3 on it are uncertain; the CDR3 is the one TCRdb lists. This CDR3 is CASSYRGATP. The J gene is TRBJ1-2, the V gene TRBV6-6. CDR1 is MNHNY, CDR2 SVGAGI, per germline (reference sequence). The CDR3 contains 10 residues when both ends are counted.

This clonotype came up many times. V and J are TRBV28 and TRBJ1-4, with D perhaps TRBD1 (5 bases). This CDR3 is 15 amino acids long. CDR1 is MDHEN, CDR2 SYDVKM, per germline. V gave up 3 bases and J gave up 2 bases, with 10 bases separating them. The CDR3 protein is CASSFGARTNEKLFF. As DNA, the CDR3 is TGTGCCAGCAGTTTCGGGGCGAGGACTAATGAAAAACTGTTTTTT.

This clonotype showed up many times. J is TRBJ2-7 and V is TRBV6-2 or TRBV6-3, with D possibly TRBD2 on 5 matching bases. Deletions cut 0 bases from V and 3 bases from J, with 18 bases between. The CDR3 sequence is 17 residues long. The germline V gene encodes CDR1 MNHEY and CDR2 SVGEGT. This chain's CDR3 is CASSYSGSSQRGYEQYF. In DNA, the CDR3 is TGTGCCAGCAGTTACTCGGGCAGTAGCCAACGGGGCTACGAGCAGTACTTC.

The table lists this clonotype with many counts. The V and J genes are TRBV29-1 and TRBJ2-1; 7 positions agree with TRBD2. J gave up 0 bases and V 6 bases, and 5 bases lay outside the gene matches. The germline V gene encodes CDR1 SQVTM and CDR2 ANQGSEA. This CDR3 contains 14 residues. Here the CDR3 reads CSVPSSGSYNEQFF. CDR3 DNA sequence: TGCAGCGTGCCCTCTAGCGGCTCCTACAATGAGCAGTTCTTC.